One sample yielded the 17 T cell receptor beta chains listed below, sequenced in a study of T cells expressing NK-cell markers. TCRdb re-called the 5' RACE reads, yielding one record per CDR3 amino acid sequence without DNA. This sample carries 400,000 to 500,000 distinct CDR3 sequences, with approximately 7% going to the ten biggest clones. The sequenced sample was blood T cells: a sorted CD56 or NKG2C T cell subset, CD4+ or CD8+ T cells, or bulk PBMC T cells (not recorded which). These receptor sequences come from a woman between 18 and 70 years old in good health.

V gene TRBV24-1 combines with J gene TRBJ2-1; absent DNA, TCRdb's TRBD1 call cannot be checked. This CDR3 is 14 amino acids long. Germline loops: CDR1 KGHDR, CDR2 SFDVKD. The CDR3 here is CATSEKGTYNEQFF.

The chain uses TRBV12-3 or TRBV12-4 and TRBJ1-1; TCRdb's assignment of TRBD1 cannot be checked, as there is no DNA. CDR3 size: 15 residues. CDR3 protein: CASSPPDAANTEAFF.

This chain joins TRBV9 and TRBJ1-5. Germline V gene sequence: CDR1 SGDLS, CDR2 YYNGEE. The CDR3 is 13 residues long. The CDR3 reads CASSLDRNQPQHF.

The genes are TRBV6-1 and TRBJ1-2; TCRdb's D call of TRBD1 is untestable without DNA. CDR3 length: 16 amino acids. Looked up from germline, CDR1 is MNHNS and CDR2 is SASEGT. CDR3 residues: CASSTARQGSNYGYTF.

The V and J genes are TRBV5-6 and TRBJ1-1; TCRdb selects TRBD1, and the lack of DNA leaves this call unchecked. The length of the CDR3 is 16 residues. Germline loops: CDR1 SGHDT, CDR2 YYEEEE. Here the CDR3 reads CASSPRTGAMNTEAFF.

This chain connects TRBV7-9 to TRBJ1-1; TCRdb gives TRBD1 as the D gene, but with no DNA this cannot be confirmed. This CDR3 region has 12 residues. Per germline, CDR1 SEHNR and CDR2 FQNEAQ (reference sequence). The CDR3: CASRQTDIEAFF.

CDR3 amino acids: CASSAADGTYEQYF. The chain carries TRBV9 and TRBJ2-7; the D gene TCRdb calls, TRBD1, cannot be checked with no DNA. There are 14 residues in the CDR3. The germline gives CDR1 SGDLS, CDR2 YYNGEE.

The chain recombines TRBV7-6 with TRBJ2-5; the D gene TCRdb calls, TRBD1, cannot be checked with no DNA. Germline V gives CDR1 SGHVS, CDR2 FNYEAQ. The CDR3 is 14 amino acids. CDR3: CASSPDNPEETQYF.

The CDR3 is CASSLTGWGTDTQYF. The V call is TRBV4-1, the J call TRBJ2-3; the D call of TRBD1 rests on TCRdb alone, since no DNA is present to check it. The CDR3 runs to 15 residues. Germline V gene data show CDR1 as MGHRA and CDR2 as YSYEKL.

The V and J genes are TRBV5-5 and TRBJ2-1; there is no DNA to check the TCRdb D call of TRBD2. This CDR3 contains 15 residues. Per germline, CDR1 SGHKS and CDR2 YYEKEE (reference sequence). The CDR3 is CASSAGLAGAEEQFF.

The chain is built from TRBV12-3 or TRBV12-4 and TRBJ1-4; lacking DNA, the TRBD1 call made by TCRdb goes unchecked. This CDR3 is 17 amino acids long. CDR3 loop: CASSGLNRGQINEKLFF.

The rearrangement joins TRBV28 to TRBJ2-7. The CDR3 spans 14 residues. Germline V gene sequence: CDR1 MDHEN, CDR2 SYDVKM. This CDR3 is CASSFLPKSYEQYF. The full variable domain, rest sourced from reference TRBV28 and TRBJ2-7, is DVKVTQSSRYLVKRTGEKVFLECVQDMDHENMFWYRQDPGLGLRLIYFSYDVKMKEKGDIPEGYSVSREKKERFSLILESASTNQTSMYLCASSFLPKSYEQYFGPGTRLTVT.

V is TRBV6-5 and J is TRBJ2-3; TCRdb designates TRBD1, a call that cannot be tested without DNA. This CDR3 region has 16 residues. Germline V gives CDR1 MNHEY, CDR2 SVGAGI. CDR3 sequence: CASSYVRDRGTDTQYF.

V and J are TRBV28 and TRBJ2-7; the D gene TCRdb calls, TRBD2, cannot be checked with no DNA. This CDR3 region has 15 residues. Per germline, CDR1 MDHEN and CDR2 SYDVKM. The CDR3 loop is CASNRGLAGNNEQYF.

The CDR3 sequence: CASSGTWVGETQYF. The chain employs TRBV25-1 and TRBJ2-5. Germline V gene sequence: CDR1 MGHDK, CDR2 SYGVNS. The CDR3 is 14 amino acids.

The chain recombines TRBV7-2 with TRBJ2-5; TCRdb proposes TRBD2, but this gene call is untestable without DNA. Germline CDR1 reads SGHTA; CDR2 reads FQGNSA. CDR3 size: 17 residues. The CDR3 here is CASSLEFLARGGETQYF.

V and J are TRBV28 and TRBJ2-2. This CDR3 spans 13 amino acids. Germline-derived CDR1 and CDR2 are MDHEN and SYDVKM. CDR3 amino acids: CASSSSLGGELFF.